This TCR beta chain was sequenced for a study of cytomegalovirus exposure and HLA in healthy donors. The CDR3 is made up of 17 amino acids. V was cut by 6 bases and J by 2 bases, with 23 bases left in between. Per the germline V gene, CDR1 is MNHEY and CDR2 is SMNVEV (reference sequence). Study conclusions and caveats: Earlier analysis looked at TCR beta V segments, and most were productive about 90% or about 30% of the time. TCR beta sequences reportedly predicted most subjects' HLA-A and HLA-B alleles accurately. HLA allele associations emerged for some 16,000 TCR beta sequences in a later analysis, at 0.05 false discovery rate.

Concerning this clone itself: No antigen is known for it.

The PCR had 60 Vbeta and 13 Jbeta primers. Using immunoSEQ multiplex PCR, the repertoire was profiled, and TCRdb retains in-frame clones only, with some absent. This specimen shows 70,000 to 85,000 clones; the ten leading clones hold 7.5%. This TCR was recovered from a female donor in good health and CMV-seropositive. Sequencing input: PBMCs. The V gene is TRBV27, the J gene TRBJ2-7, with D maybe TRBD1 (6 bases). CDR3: CASRVTYRDIYAYEQYF. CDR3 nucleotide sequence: TGTGCCAGCAGGGTTACTTACAGGGATATTTACGCCTACGAGCAGTACTTC.